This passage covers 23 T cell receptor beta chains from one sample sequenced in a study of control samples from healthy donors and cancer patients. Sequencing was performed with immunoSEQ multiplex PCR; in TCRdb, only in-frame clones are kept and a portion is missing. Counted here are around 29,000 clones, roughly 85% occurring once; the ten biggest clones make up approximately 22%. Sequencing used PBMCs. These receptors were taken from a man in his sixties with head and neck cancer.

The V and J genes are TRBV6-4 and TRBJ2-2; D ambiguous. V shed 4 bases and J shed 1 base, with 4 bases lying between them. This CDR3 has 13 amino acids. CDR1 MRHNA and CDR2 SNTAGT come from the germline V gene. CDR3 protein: CASSGGNTGELFF. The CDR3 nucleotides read TGTGCCAGCAGTGGCGGGAACACCGGGGAGCTGTTTTTT.

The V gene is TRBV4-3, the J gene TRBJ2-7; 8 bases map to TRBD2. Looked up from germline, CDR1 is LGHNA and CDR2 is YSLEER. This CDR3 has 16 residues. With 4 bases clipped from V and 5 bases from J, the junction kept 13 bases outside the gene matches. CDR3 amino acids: CASSLVGGARLHEQYF. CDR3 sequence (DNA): TGCGCCAGCAGCCTTGTCGGGGGGGCGCGTCTCCACGAGCAGTACTTC.

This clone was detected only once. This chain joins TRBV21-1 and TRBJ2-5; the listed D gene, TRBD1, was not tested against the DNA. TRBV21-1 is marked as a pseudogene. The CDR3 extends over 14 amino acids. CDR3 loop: CASSIMTGWDRENF. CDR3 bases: TGTGCCAGCAGCATTATGACGGGGTGGGACAGGGAGAACTTC.

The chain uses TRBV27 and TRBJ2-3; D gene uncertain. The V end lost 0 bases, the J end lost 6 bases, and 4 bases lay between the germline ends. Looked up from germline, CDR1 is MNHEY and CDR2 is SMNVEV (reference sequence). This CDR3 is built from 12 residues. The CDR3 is CASSLSRDTQYF. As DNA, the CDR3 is TGTGCCAGCAGTTTATCGAGGGATACGCAGTATTTT.

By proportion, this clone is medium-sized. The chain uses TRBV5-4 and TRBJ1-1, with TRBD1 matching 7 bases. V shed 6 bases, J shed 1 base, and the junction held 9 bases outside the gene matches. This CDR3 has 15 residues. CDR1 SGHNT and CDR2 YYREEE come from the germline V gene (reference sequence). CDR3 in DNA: TGTGCCAGCACAGGTCTGACAGGGTGGAACACTGAAGCTTTCTTT. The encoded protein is CASTGLTGWNTEAFF.

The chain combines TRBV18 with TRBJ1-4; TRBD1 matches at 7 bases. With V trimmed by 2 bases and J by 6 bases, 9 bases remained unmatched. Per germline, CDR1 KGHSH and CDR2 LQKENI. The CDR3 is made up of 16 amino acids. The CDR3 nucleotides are TGTGCCAGCTCACCAATTGCGAGCAGGGGGGATGAAAAACTGTTTTTT. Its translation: CASSPIASRGDEKLFF.

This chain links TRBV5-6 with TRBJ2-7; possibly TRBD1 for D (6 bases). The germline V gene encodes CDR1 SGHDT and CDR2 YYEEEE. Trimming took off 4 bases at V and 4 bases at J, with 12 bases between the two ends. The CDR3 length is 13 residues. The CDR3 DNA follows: TGTGCCAGCAGCGTTTCAGGGGCTTACGAGCAGTACTTC. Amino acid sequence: CASSVSGAYEQYF.

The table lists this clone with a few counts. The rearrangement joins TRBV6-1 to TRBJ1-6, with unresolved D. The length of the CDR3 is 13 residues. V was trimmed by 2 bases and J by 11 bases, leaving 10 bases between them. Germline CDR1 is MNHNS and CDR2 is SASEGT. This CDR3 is CASSEQEMAPLHF. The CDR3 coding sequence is TGTGCCAGCAGTGAACAGGAAATGGCACCCCTCCACTTT.

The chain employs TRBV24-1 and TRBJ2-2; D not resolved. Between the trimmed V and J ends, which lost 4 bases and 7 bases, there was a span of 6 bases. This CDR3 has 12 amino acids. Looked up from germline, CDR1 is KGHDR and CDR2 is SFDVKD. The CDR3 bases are TGTGCCACCAGTGAACCATTCGGGGAGCTGTTTTTT. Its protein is CATSEPFGELFF.

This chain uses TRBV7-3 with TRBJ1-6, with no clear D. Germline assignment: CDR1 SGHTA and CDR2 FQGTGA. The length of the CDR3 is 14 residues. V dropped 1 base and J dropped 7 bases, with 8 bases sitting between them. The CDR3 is CASSLSGHNSPLHF. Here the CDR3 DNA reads TGTGCCAGCAGCTTAAGCGGTCACAATTCACCCCTCCACTTT.

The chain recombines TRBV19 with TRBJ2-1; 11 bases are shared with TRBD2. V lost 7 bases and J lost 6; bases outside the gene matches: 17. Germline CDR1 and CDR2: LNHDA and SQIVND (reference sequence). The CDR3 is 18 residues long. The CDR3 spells CASKGLAGGNKYRNEQFF. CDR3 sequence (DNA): TGTGCCAGTAAAGGCCTAGCGGGAGGTAATAAATATCGCAATGAGCAGTTCTTC.

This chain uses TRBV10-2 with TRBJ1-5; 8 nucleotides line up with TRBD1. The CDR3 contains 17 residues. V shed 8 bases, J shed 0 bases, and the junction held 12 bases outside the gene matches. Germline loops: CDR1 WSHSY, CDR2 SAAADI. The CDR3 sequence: CASRRGRRGNSNQPQHF. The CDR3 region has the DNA TGCGCCAGCCGCAGGGGGCGGAGAGGGAATAGCAATCAGCCCCAGCATTTT.

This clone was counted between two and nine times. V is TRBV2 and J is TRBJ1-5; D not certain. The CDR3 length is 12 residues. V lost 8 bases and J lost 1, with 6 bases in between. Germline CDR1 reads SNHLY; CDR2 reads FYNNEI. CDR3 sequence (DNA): TGTGCCAGCGCGGACAGCAATCAGCCCCAGCATTTT. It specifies CASADSNQPQHF.

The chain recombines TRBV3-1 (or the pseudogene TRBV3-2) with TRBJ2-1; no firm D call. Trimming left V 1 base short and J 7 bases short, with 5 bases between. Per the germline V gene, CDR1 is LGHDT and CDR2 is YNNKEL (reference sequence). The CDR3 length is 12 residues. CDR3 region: CASSQGRNEQFF. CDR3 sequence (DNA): TGTGCCAGCAGCCAAGGGCGTAATGAGCAGTTCTTC.

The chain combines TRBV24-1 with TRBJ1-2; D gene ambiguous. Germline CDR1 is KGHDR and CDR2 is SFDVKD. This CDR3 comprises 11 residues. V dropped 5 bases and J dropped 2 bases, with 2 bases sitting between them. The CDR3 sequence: CATSGNYGYTF. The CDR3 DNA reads TGTGCCACCAGTGGCAACTATGGCTACACCTTC.

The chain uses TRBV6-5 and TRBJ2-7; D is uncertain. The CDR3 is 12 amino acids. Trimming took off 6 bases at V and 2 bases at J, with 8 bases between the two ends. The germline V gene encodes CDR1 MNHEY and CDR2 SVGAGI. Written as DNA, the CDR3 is TGTGCCAGCAGCGTAGGGCCCTACGAGCAGTACTTC. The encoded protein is CASSVGPYEQYF.

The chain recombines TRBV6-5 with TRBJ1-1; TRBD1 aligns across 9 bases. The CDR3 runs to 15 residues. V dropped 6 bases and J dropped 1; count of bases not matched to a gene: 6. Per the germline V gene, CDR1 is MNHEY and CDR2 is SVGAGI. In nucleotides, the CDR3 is TGTGCCAGCAGCGACCCGGGACAGGGGAACACTGAAGCTTTCTTT. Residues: CASSDPGQGNTEAFF.

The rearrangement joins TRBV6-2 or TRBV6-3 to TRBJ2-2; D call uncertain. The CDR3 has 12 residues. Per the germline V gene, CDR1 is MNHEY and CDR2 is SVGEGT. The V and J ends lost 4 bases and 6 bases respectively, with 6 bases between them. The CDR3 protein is CASSSISGELFF. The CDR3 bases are TGTGCCAGCAGTTCTATCTCCGGGGAGCTGTTTTTT.

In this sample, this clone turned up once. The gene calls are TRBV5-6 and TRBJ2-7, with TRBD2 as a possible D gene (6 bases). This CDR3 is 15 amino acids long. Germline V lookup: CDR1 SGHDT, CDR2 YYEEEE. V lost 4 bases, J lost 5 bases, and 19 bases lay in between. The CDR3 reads CASSELRTMLNEQYF. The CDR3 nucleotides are TGTGCCAGCAGCGAGCTCAGGACTATGTTAAACGAGCAGTACTTC.

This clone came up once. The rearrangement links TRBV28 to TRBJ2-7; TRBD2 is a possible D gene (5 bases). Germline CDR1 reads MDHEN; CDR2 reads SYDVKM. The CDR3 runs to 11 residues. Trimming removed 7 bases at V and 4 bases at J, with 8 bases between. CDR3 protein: CASTSGYEQYF. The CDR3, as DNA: TGTGCCAGCACGAGCGGATACGAGCAGTACTTC.

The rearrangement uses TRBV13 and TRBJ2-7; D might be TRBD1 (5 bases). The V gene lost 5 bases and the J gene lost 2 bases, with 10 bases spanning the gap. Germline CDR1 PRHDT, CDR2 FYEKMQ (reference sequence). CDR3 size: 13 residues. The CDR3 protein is CASSPGPTYEQYF. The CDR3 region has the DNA TGTGCCAGCAGCCCAGGGCCAACCTACGAGCAGTACTTC.

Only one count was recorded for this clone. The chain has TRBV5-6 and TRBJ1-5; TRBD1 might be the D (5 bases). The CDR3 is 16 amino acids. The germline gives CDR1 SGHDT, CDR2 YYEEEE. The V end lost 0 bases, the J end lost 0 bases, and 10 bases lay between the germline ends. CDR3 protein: CASSLAGPYSNQPQHF. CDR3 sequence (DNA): TGTGCCAGCAGCTTGGCAGGGCCTTATAGCAATCAGCCCCAGCATTTT.

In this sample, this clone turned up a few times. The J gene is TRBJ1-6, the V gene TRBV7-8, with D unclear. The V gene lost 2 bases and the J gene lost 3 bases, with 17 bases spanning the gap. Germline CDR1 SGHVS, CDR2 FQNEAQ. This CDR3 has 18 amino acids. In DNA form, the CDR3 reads TGTGCCAGCAGCTTATTGGACCCAGGTGCCCTCTATAATTCACCCCTCCACTTT. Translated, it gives CASSLLDPGALYNSPLHF.